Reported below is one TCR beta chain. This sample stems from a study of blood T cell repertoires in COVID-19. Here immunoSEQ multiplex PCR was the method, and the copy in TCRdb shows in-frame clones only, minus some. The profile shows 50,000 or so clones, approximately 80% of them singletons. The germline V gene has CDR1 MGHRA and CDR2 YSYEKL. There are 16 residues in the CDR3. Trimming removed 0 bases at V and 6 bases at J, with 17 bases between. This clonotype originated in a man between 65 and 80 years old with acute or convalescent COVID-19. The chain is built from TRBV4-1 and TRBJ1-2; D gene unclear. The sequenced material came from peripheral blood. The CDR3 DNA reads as TGCGCCAGCAGCCAAGAGAGGGCCGCATTGGACGATGGCTACACCTTC. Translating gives CASSQERAALDDGYTF.